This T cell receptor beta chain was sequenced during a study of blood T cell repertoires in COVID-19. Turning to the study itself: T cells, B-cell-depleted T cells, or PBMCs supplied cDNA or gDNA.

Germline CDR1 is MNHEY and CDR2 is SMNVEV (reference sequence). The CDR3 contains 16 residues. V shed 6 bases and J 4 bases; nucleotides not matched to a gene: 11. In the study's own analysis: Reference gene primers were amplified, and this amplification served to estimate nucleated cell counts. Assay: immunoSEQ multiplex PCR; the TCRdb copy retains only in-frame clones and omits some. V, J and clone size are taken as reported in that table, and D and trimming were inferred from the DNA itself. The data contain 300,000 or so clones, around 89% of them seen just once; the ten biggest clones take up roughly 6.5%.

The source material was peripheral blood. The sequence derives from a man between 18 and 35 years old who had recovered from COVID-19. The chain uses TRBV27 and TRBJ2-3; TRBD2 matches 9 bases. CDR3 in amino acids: CASSHPRGLAADTQYF. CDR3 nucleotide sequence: TGTGCCAGCAGCCACCCTCGGGGACTAGCCGCAGATACGCAGTATTTT.